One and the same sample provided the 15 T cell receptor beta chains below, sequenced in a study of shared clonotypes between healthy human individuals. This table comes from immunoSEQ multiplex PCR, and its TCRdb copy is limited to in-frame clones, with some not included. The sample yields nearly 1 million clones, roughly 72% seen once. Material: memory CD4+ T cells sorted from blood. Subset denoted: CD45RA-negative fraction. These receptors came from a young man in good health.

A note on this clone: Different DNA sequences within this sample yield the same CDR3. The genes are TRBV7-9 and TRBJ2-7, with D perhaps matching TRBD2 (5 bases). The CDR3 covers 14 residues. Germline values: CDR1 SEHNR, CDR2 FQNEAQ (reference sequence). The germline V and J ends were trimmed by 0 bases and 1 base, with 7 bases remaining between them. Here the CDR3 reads CASSLAGGSYEQYF. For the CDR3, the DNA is TGTGCCAGCAGCTTAGCAGGAGGATCCTACGAGCAGTACTTC.

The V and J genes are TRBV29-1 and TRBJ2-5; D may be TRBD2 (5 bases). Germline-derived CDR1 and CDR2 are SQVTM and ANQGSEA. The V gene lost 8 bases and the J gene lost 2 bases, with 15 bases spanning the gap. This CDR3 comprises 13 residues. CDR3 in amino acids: CSPGGGIQETQYF. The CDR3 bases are TGCAGCCCTGGAGGCGGAATTCAAGAGACCCAGTACTTC.

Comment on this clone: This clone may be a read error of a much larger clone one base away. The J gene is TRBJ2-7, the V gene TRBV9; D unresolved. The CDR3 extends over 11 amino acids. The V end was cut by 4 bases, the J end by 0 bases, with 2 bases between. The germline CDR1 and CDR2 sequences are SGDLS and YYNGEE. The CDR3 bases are TGTGCCAGCAGCCACTCCTACGAGCAGTACTTC. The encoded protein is CASSHSYEQYF.

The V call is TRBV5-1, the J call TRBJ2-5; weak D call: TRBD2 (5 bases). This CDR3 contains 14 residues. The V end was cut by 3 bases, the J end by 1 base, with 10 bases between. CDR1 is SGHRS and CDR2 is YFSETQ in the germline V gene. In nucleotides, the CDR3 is TGCGCCAGCAGCTCATCCGGACTCCAAGAGACCCAGTACTTC. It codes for CASSSSGLQETQYF.

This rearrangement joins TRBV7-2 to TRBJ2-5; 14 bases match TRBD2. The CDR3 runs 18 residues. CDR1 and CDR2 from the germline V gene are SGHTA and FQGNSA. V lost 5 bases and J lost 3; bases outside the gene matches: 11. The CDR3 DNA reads TGTGCCAGCAGCACGGGACTAGCGGGAGAGAGTAGAAAAGAGACCCAGTACTTC. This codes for CASSTGLAGESRKETQYF.

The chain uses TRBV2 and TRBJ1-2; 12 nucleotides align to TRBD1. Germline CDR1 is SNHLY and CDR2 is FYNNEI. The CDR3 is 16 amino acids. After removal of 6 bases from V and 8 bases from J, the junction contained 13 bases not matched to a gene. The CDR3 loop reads CASRAFLGQGAFGYTF. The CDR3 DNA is TGTGCCAGCAGGGCCTTTTTGGGACAGGGGGCGTTCGGCTACACCTTC. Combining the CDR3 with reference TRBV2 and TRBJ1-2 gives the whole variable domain EPEVTQTPSHQVTQMGQEVILRCVPISNHLYFYWYRQILGQKVEFLVSFYNNEISEKSEIFDDQFSVERPDGSNFTLKIRSTKLEDSAMYFCASRAFLGQGAFGYTFGSGTRLTVV.

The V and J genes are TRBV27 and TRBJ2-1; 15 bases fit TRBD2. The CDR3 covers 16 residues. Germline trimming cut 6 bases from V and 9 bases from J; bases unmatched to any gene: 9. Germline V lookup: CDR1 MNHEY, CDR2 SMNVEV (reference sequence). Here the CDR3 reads CASSRTAGLAGGEQFF. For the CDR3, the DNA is TGTGCCAGCAGCCGAACTGCGGGACTAGCGGGGGGTGAGCAGTTCTTC.

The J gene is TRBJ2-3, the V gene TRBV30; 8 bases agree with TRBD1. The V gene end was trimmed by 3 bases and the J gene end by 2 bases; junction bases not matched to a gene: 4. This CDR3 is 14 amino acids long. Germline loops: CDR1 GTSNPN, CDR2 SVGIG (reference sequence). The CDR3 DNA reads TGTGCCTGGAGAGGGCAGGGGGCCACAGATACGCAGTATTTT. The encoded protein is CAWRGQGATDTQYF.

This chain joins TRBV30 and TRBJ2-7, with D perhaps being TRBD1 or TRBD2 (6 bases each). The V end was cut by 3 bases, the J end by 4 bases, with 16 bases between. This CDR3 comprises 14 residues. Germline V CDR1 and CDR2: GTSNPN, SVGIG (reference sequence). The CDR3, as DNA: TGTGCCTGGAGAGGAGGGGGTAGTAAGTACGAGCAGTACTTC. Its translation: CAWRGGGSKYEQYF.

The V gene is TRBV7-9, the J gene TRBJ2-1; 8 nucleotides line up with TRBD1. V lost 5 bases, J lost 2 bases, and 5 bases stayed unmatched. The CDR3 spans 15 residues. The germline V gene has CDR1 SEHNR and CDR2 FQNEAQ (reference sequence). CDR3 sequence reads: CASSRQGSTYNEQFF. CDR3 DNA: TGTGCCAGCAGCCGACAGGGGTCCACCTACAATGAGCAGTTCTTC.

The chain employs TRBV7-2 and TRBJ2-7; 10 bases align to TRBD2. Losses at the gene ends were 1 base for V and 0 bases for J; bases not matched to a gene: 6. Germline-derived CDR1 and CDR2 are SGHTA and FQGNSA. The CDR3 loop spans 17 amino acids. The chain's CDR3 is CASSLELAGVSSYEQYF. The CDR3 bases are TGTGCCAGCAGCTTAGAGCTAGCGGGAGTTTCCTCCTACGAGCAGTACTTC.

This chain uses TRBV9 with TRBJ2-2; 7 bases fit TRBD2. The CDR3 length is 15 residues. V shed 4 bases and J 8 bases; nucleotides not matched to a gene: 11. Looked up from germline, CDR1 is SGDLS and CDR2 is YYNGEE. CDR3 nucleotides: TGTGCCAGCAGCCCTCGGACTAGTATTGTTGGGGAGCTGTTTTTT. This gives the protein CASSPRTSIVGELFF.

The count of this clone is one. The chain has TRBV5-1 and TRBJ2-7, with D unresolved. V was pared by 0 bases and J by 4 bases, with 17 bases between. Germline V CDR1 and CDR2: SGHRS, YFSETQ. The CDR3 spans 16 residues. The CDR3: CASSLGGVTAQYEQYF. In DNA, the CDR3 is TGCGCCAGCAGCTTGGGAGGTGTAACAGCACAATACGAGCAGTACTTC.

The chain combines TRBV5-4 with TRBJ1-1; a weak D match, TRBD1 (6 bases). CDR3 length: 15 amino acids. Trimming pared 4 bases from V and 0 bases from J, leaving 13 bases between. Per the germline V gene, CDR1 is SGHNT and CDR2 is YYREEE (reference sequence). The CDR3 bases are TGTGCCAGCAGCCCTACAAGGACAGTGAACACTGAAGCTTTCTTT. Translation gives CASSPTRTVNTEAFF.

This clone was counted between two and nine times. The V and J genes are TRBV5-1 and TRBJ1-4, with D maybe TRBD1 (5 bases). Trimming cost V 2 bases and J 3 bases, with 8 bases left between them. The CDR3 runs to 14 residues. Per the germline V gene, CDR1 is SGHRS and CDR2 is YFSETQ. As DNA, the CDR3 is TGCGCCAGCAGCTTTCAGGGATCTAATGAAAAACTGTTTTTT. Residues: CASSFQGSNEKLFF.